Listed below are T cell receptor beta chains from one sample, sequenced in a study of blood T cell repertoires in COVID-19. The assay was immunoSEQ multiplex PCR, and TCRdb's table has in-frame clones only and misses some. Of 110,000 or so clones listed, about 84% are singletons. The source material was peripheral blood. These receptors came from a man aged 50 to 60 with acute or convalescent COVID-19. Each CDR3 is given with its conserved first and last residue. Only part of the rows carry a size: once, few, many, or a class if the clone is expanded.

TRBV18	TRBJ1-2	-	CASSPPDRVEGYTF
TRBV5-1	TRBJ1-2	-	CASSFTRDFGYTF
TRBV7-9	TRBJ1-1	-	CASSLSQMDTEAFF
TRBV5-1	TRBJ1-3	once	CASSVGHGLSSGNTIYF
TRBV7-3	TRBJ1-1	-	CASKKGQANTEAFF
TRBV6-5	TRBJ2-7	-	CASSYVGTGSYEQYF
TRBV5-6	TRBJ1-2	-	CASSFGSNYGYTF
TRBV19	TRBJ2-1	-	CASSRGTGGTNEQFF
TRBV30	TRBJ2-4	-	CAWSAGGSAKNIQYF
TRBV20-1	TRBJ1-6	few	CSAITGTPLHF
TRBV28	TRBJ2-3	-	CASSRSGTGGDRGTQYF
TRBV6-2/TRBV6-3	TRBJ2-1	-	CASSYSWFRRGGHNEQFF
TRBV29-1	TRBJ1-1	-	CSVSTGIGTEAFF
TRBV2	TRBJ2-1	-	CAGSRGRGGNNEQFF
TRBV2	TRBJ1-2	-	CASTERQVPYYGYTF
TRBV7-9	TRBJ2-7	few	CASSSTAGLSSYEQYF
TRBV10-3	TRBJ2-1	-	CAISETKQRNEQFF
TRBV6-5	TRBJ1-2	-	CASSYAGGGANGYTF
TRBV5-4	TRBJ2-3	-	CASSLTRGGGTDTQYF
TRBV5-1	TRBJ1-2	-	CASSSDQGNYGYTF
TRBV5-1	TRBJ2-7	-	CASSLAPAGKNEQYF
TRBV19	TRBJ2-7	-	CASSMSSGGYEQYF
TRBV29-1	TRBJ1-1	-	CSVGQTNTEAFF
TRBV6-5	TRBJ1-2	-	CASSYSVDGSLGGYTF
TRBV19	TRBJ1-2	-	CASSMLPGGEAGYTF
TRBV6-6	TRBJ1-3	-	CASSYGDISGNTIYF
TRBV30	TRBJ1-1	-	CAWSLTGRGAEAFF
TRBV7-2	TRBJ1-2	-	CASSLDRDTYGYTF
TRBV30	TRBJ2-5	once	CAWSGGVAVQETQYF
TRBV5-5	TRBJ1-1	once	CASSWGQGGTEAFF
TRBV19	TRBJ1-1	-	CASSMRENTEAFF
TRBV9	TRBJ1-3	-	CASSSEGGFGDTIYF
TRBV7-9	TRBJ1-6	few	CASSRDFTGTGNSPLHF
TRBV10-3	TRBJ1-1	-	CAISPGTGGSEAFF
TRBV2	TRBJ1-1	few	CASSERAGNTEAFF
TRBV11-2	TRBJ1-6	-	CASSSTVISSSLHF
TRBV28	TRBJ1-2	few	CASSLTGTGNYGYTF
TRBV28	TRBJ1-2	once	CASSFSGNSGYTF
TRBV3-1/TRBV3-2	TRBJ1-6	few	CATQTGQGNSPLHF
TRBV28	TRBJ2-7	-	CASSWGGTSSYEQYF
TRBV5-6	TRBJ2-7	-	CASSLAGGGLTYEQYF
TRBV3-1/TRBV3-2	TRBJ1-3	-	CASSPTGIAGNTIYF
TRBV3-1/TRBV3-2	TRBJ1-1	-	CASSKRQGGNTEAFF
TRBV2	TRBJ1-1	-	CASSAGEGTEAFF
TRBV4-2	TRBJ1-2	few	CASSRELAGGHGYTF